This T cell receptor (beta chain) was observed in a study of blood T cells in healthy people across ages. Study-wide results and limits: With age, beta diversity per million T cells declined roughly linearly, significantly by around 43.

A second PCR of roughly 7 to 11 cycles used a sample-barcoded 5' primer and a J-beta primer mix. TCRdb ran MiXCR on the 5' RACE reads and lists one entry per CDR3 protein. This repertoire shows about 580,000 distinct CDR3 sequences, about 45% found once; its top ten account for about 22%. Russia was home to the donors, healthy Caucasian individuals aged roughly 6 to 95. Donors gave ten milliliters of peripheral blood apiece. With respect to this clonotype: No antigen is known for it.

The source material was blood. The clonotype was recovered from a man at least 80 years old in good health.

CDR3 in amino acids: CASSYRRVADEQYF. CDR3 bases: TGTGCCAGCAGCTATAGAAGGGTAGCCGACGAGCAGTACTTC. V is TRBV7-9 and J is TRBJ2-7; no firm D call. There are 14 residues in the CDR3. Germline CDR1 is SEHNR and CDR2 is FQNEAQ (reference sequence). Trimming left V 4 bases short and J 5 bases short, with 15 bases between.